This T cell receptor beta chain was documented in a study of cytomegalovirus exposure and HLA in healthy donors. The PCR employed 60 Vbeta primers together with 13 Jbeta primers. The assay was immunoSEQ multiplex PCR, and TCRdb's table has in-frame clones only and misses some. The table has about 220,000 clones, less than 85% seen once. The CDR3 runs 16 residues. Germline V lookup: CDR1 LNHNV, CDR2 YYDKDF (reference sequence). J gave up 1 base and V 3 bases, and 2 bases lay outside the gene matches. The TCR originated in a young man in good health and CMV-seronegative. What was sequenced was PBMCs. This chain joins TRBV15 and TRBJ2-2; TRBD2 agrees at 10 bases. The CDR3 region has the DNA TGTGCCACCAGCAGCCGACTAGCGGGGAACACCGGGGAGCTGTTTTTT. Translating it yields CATSSRLAGNTGELFF.